This entry lists 21 T cell receptor beta chains sequenced from one sample in a study of T cell clones after liver transplantation. Only in-frame clones appear in the TCRdb table, and some are missing; sequencing was by immunoSEQ multiplex PCR. Altogether roughly 80,000 clones are present, roughly 85% being singletons, with the ten largest covering approximately 2.8%. The material was CD4+ T cells from blood, obtained at the 22-month timepoint. Source of these receptors: a human patient who received a liver transplant. Some T cells may be transferred from the graft donor.

The chain couples TRBV28 to TRBJ2-5; 7 nucleotides match TRBD1. Germline V gene data show CDR1 as MDHEN and CDR2 as SYDVKM. V was clipped by 7 bases and J by 2 bases; unmatched bases: 13. This CDR3 has 16 amino acids. CDR3 DNA: TGTGCCAGCAAACTAGGGGGCTCTGCAGGACAAGAGACCCAGTACTTC. This translates into CASKLGGSAGQETQYF.

The chain links TRBV7-6 to TRBJ2-2; D is undetermined. CDR3 length equals 16 residues. Trimming stripped 5 bases from V and 3 bases from J, with 16 bases between. The germline V gene has CDR1 SGHVS and CDR2 FNYEAQ. The CDR3 here is CASSLRPLKDTGELFF. CDR3 DNA: TGTGCCAGCAGCCTGAGACCTCTCAAGGACACCGGGGAGCTGTTTTTT.

The chain couples TRBV7-2 to TRBJ1-6; D not resolved. The CDR3 extends over 13 amino acids. Trimming removed 1 base at V and 4 bases at J, with 2 bases between. CDR1 SGHTA and CDR2 FQGNSA come from the germline V gene. The CDR3 region has the DNA TGTGCCAGCAGCTTAGTGTATAATTCACCCCTCCACTTT. Protein sequence: CASSLVYNSPLHF.

V and J are TRBV7-2 and TRBJ2-3; 10 bases line up with TRBD2. Losses at the gene ends were 2 bases for V and 1 base for J; bases not matched to a gene: 3. This CDR3 has 16 amino acids. Germline V gives CDR1 SGHTA, CDR2 FQGNSA. CDR3 in amino acids: CASSLSLAGGTDTQYF. As DNA, the CDR3 is TGTGCCAGCAGCTTATCCCTAGCGGGAGGCACAGATACGCAGTATTTT. The complete variable domain, with remaining parts taken from reference TRBV7-2 and TRBJ2-3, reads GAGVSQSPSNKVTEKGKDVELRCDPISGHTALYWYRQSLGQGLEFLIYFQGNSAPDKSGLPSDRFSAERTGGSVSTLTIQRTQQEDSAVYLCASSLSLAGGTDTQYFGPGTRLTVL.

The chain joins TRBV5-1 to TRBJ2-3, with unresolved D. The CDR3 contains 16 residues. Germline assignment: CDR1 SGHRS and CDR2 YFSETQ. The V end lost 2 bases, the J end lost 1 base, and 14 bases lay between the germline ends. The CDR3 sequence: CASSLAGRIGTDTQYF. CDR3 nucleotides: TGCGCCAGCAGCTTAGCCGGACGTATCGGCACAGATACGCAGTATTTT.

The rearrangement links TRBV15 to TRBJ2-7; D possibly matches TRBD1 or TRBD2 (6 bases each). The CDR3 has 13 residues. Looked up from germline, CDR1 is LNHNV and CDR2 is YYDKDF (reference sequence). Trimming left V 5 bases short and J 6 bases short, with 14 bases between. The DNA of the CDR3 is TGTGCCACCAGCGCGGGACAATTGCGCGAGCAGTACTTC. This gives the protein CATSAGQLREQYF.

This clone was detected only once. V and J are TRBV28 and TRBJ2-5, with a tentative D call TRBD2 (6 bases). Trimming took off 8 bases at V and 7 bases at J, with 8 bases between the two ends. This CDR3 is built from 10 residues. The germline V gene encodes CDR1 MDHEN and CDR2 SYDVKM. Written as DNA, the CDR3 is TGTGCCAGCCTCGGGGGGACCCAGTACTTC. Translation gives CASLGGTQYF.

The rearrangement links TRBV7-2 to TRBJ2-1, with a possible D match to TRBD2 (6 bases). The CDR3 runs to 15 residues. Trimming removed 1 base from V and 7 bases from J, with 14 bases in between. CDR1 SGHTA and CDR2 FQGNSA come from the germline V gene. CDR3 loop: CASSLVRGPPNEQFF. In nucleotides, the CDR3 is TGTGCCAGCAGCTTAGTGCGGGGCCCTCCTAATGAGCAGTTCTTC.

The CDR3 is CASSYITPPETQYF. The CDR3 DNA reads as TGTGCCAGCAGTTACATCACCCCCCCGGAGACCCAGTACTTC. The chain carries TRBV6-5 and TRBJ2-5; D is uncertain. The length of the CDR3 is 14 residues. Trimming left V 2 bases short and J 5 bases short, with 12 bases between. Looked up from germline, CDR1 is MNHEY and CDR2 is SVGAGI.

Points on this clone: Other DNA sequences within the sample encode an identical CDR3. The genes are TRBV18 and TRBJ1-3, with a tentative D call TRBD1 (6 bases). The length of the CDR3 is 15 residues. Germline assignment: CDR1 KGHSH and CDR2 LQKENI. V was shortened by 3 bases and J by 4 bases, with 13 bases between the two germline ends. Here the CDR3 DNA reads TGTGCCAGCTCACCTCCGGGGGCGACAGGAAACACCATATATTTT. Translation: CASSPPGATGNTIYF. Combining the CDR3 with reference TRBV18 and TRBJ1-3 gives the whole variable domain NAGVMQNPRHLVRRRGQEARLRCSPMKGHSHVYWYRQLPEEGLKFMVYLQKENIIDESGMPKERFSAEFPKEGPSILRIQQVVRGDSAAYFCASSPPGATGNTIYFGEGSWLTVV.

This chain uses TRBV27 with TRBJ1-1; D is undetermined. Per the germline V gene, CDR1 is MNHEY and CDR2 is SMNVEV (reference sequence). There are 17 residues in the CDR3. V was shortened by 5 bases and J by 4 bases, with 23 bases between the two germline ends. The CDR3 bases are TGTGCCAGCAGTACCGGGGTGGGCGGGCTTATGGGCACTGAAGCTTTCTTT. It translates to CASSTGVGGLMGTEAFF.

This clone occurred a few times. J is TRBJ2-7 and V is TRBV2; the D gene could be TRBD1 or TRBD2 (5 bases each). The CDR3 has 13 residues. Trimming removed 7 bases from V and 4 bases from J, with 14 bases in between. From germline, CDR1 is SNHLY and CDR2 FYNNEI. The CDR3 DNA follows: TGTGCCAGCACCCTAGGGACCTATTACGAGCAGTACTTC. It codes for CASTLGTYYEQYF.

This chain links TRBV7-3 with TRBJ2-7, with 11 positions matching TRBD2. J was trimmed by 2 bases and V by 5 bases; bases with no gene match: 5. Germline-derived CDR1 and CDR2 are SGHTA and FQGTGA. The CDR3 has 15 amino acids. CDR3 nucleotides: TGTGCCAGCAGCGAGGCTAGCGGGGGGACCTACGAGCAGTACTTC. Its translation: CASSEASGGTYEQYF.

The chain is built from TRBV7-3 and TRBJ2-5; 11 nucleotides agree with TRBD1. Germline CDR1 and CDR2: SGHTA and FQGTGA. V was clipped by 0 bases and J by 0 bases; unmatched bases: 3. The CDR3 is made up of 17 amino acids. For the CDR3, the DNA is TGTGCCAGCAGCTTAACTCGGACAGGGGGCCACCAAGAGACCCAGTACTTC. Translation gives CASSLTRTGGHQETQYF.

The chain uses TRBV10-3 and TRBJ1-5; 7 nucleotides agree with TRBD1. Trimming cost V 10 bases and J 4 bases; bases outside gene matches: 7. The CDR3 is 13 amino acids. Germline V CDR1 and CDR2: ENHRY, SYGVKD. CDR3 sequence (DNA): TGTGCCAGTACGGGACAGATTAATCAGCCCCAGCATTTT. This sequence encodes CASTGQINQPQHF.

This clone has a handful of counts. The chain carries TRBV2 and TRBJ1-5; D is unclear. Germline CDR1 and CDR2: SNHLY and FYNNEI. Trimming left V 2 bases short and J 2 bases short, with 7 bases between. The CDR3 consists of 14 residues. CDR3 region: CASSELGRNQPQHF. The CDR3 DNA reads as TGTGCCAGCAGTGAATTGGGCCGCAATCAGCCCCAGCATTTT.

This chain connects TRBV6-6 to TRBJ1-1, with D possibly matching TRBD1 (6 bases). V was shortened by 5 bases and J by 5 bases, with 15 bases between the two germline ends. Germline V lookup: CDR1 MNHNY, CDR2 SVGAGI (reference sequence). The CDR3 loop spans 14 amino acids. DNA of the CDR3: TGTGCCAGCAGTGACCGGGACAAGCGGACTGAAGCTTTCTTT. Amino acids: CASSDRDKRTEAFF.

The J gene is TRBJ1-6, the V gene TRBV5-6, with 8 bases matching TRBD1. The CDR3 runs to 16 residues. With 3 bases clipped from V and 5 bases from J, the junction kept 7 bases outside the gene matches. Germline assignment: CDR1 SGHDT and CDR2 YYEEEE. DNA of the CDR3: TGTGCCAGCAGCTCTAGGAGGGACAGGCATAATTCACCCCTCCACTTT. This gives the protein CASSSRRDRHNSPLHF.

This clone was found once. The chain carries TRBV4-2 and TRBJ2-2; D unresolved. Trimming took 4 bases from V and 4 from J, leaving 10 bases between them. The CDR3 loop spans 14 amino acids. Germline-derived CDR1 and CDR2 are LGHNA and YNFKEQ. The CDR3 loop reads CASSRARSTGELFF. The CDR3 bases are TGTGCCAGCAGCCGCGCCAGATCCACCGGGGAGCTGTTTTTT.

The V and J genes are TRBV9 and TRBJ2-1, with D perhaps TRBD1 or TRBD2 (5 bases each). CDR3 length: 15 amino acids. Trimming stripped 3 bases from V and 7 bases from J, with 17 bases between. Germline CDR1 is SGDLS and CDR2 is YYNGEE. Here the CDR3 reads CASSAGPAGLNEQFF. The CDR3 DNA follows: TGTGCCAGCAGCGCGGGACCAGCTGGGCTTAATGAGCAGTTCTTC.

This chain uses TRBV5-5 with TRBJ2-1, with unresolved D. CDR3 length: 15 residues. V was clipped by 3 bases and J by 8 bases, with 18 bases between them. The germline gives CDR1 SGHKS, CDR2 YYEKEE (reference sequence). CDR3 in amino acids: CASSSGWGTSDEQFF. Here the CDR3 DNA reads TGTGCCAGCAGCTCCGGGTGGGGTACGTCCGATGAGCAGTTCTTC.